The rows below give T cell receptor beta chains drawn from one sample of a study of T cells in Graves' hyperthyroidism and ophthalmopathy. TCRdb independently ran MiXCR on the multiplex PCR reads; one entry per CDR3 protein. The sample lists 530,000 or so distinct CDR3 sequences, 46% occurring once. Sequenced input: peripheral blood or thyroid tissue (not recorded which). The receptors derive from a woman between 18 and 29 years old with Graves' hyperthyroidism. Both conserved end residues are part of each CDR3. The D gene is left open where the match is weak. Size is stated for part of the rows, as once, few or many counts, or as a class when the clone is expanded.

v_gene: TRBV27
abundance: many
d_gene: -
j_gene: TRBJ1-1
CDR3nt: TGTGCCAGCAGCTATACAGGGTTGGGCACTGAAGCTTTCTTT
CDR3aa: CASSYTGLGTEAFF

v_gene: TRBV20-1
abundance: -
d_gene: -
j_gene: TRBJ1-6
CDR3nt: TGCAGTGCTCGCAACGGGGTACGGTCACCCCTCCACTTT
CDR3aa: CSARNGVRSPLHF

v_gene: TRBV7-8
abundance: -
d_gene: -
j_gene: TRBJ1-1
CDR3nt: TGTGCCAGCAGCCAAGATCTGAGGAACACTGAAGCTTTCTTT
CDR3aa: CASSQDLRNTEAFF

v_gene: TRBV29-1
abundance: -
d_gene: -
j_gene: TRBJ2-2
CDR3nt: TGCAGCGTTGGCAGGGTGAACACCGGGGAGCTGTTTTTT
CDR3aa: CSVGRVNTGELFF

v_gene: TRBV19
abundance: many
d_gene: TRBD1
j_gene: TRBJ1-1
CDR3nt: TGTGCCAGTACCCGGACAGGGGTTGGCACTGAAGCTTTCTTT
CDR3aa: CASTRTGVGTEAFF

v_gene: TRBV15
abundance: -
d_gene: -
j_gene: TRBJ2-1
CDR3nt: TGTGCCACCAGCAGAGATCCCGGCCGATACAATGAGCAGTTCTTC
CDR3aa: CATSRDPGRYNEQFF

v_gene: TRBV29-1
abundance: -
d_gene: -
j_gene: TRBJ2-3
CDR3nt: TGTGCCAGCAGCTTAAGTAGAGATACGCAGTATTTT
CDR3aa: CASSLSRDTQYF

v_gene: TRBV7-6
abundance: once
d_gene: -
j_gene: TRBJ1-1
CDR3nt: TGTGCCAGCGGGATCGGGAGACAGTACGAAGCTTTCTTT
CDR3aa: CASGIGRQYEAFF

v_gene: TRBV5-1
abundance: many
d_gene: TRBD1
j_gene: TRBJ2-7
CDR3nt: TGCGCCAGTACAGGGGGAGCCTACGAGCAGTACTTC
CDR3aa: CASTGGAYEQYF

v_gene: TRBV6-1
abundance: many
d_gene: -
j_gene: TRBJ1-1
CDR3nt: TGTGCCAGCAGAGTTGGGGTGTATGAAGCTTTCTTT
CDR3aa: CASRVGVYEAFF

v_gene: TRBV29-1
abundance: many
d_gene: -
j_gene: TRBJ2-2
CDR3nt: TGCAGCGTTGACAGGGGGGGAACCGGGGAGCTGTTTTTT
CDR3aa: CSVDRGGTGELFF

v_gene: TRBV29-1
abundance: -
d_gene: -
j_gene: TRBJ1-5
CDR3nt: TGTTCCGGTTGGCGGGGAAATCAGCCCCAGCATTTT
CDR3aa: CSGWRGNQPQHF

v_gene: TRBV7-2
abundance: -
d_gene: -
j_gene: TRBJ2-6
CDR3nt: TGTGCCAGCAGCTTGCAACAGGGACCTGGGGCCAACGTCCTGACTTTC
CDR3aa: CASSLQQGPGANVLTF

v_gene: TRBV20-1
abundance: once
d_gene: TRBD1
j_gene: TRBJ1-3
CDR3nt: TGCAGTGCTAGAGTACCCATCCCGGACAGGGGGTCTGGAAACACCATATATTTT
CDR3aa: CSARVPIPDRGSGNTIYF